This entry lists 3 T cell receptor beta chains sequenced from one sample in a study of shared clonotypes between healthy human individuals. Naive CD8 cells, CD45RO-negative and positively selected for CCR7, excluded terminally differentiated effector memory CD45RA+ cells. The table came from immunoSEQ multiplex PCR; TCRdb's copy has only in-frame clones and leaves some out. Of some 630,000 clones listed, about 95% were seen once; the top ten hold roughly 0.1%. The specimen was naive CD8+ T cells sorted from blood. The receptors originated from a woman aged 25 to 39 in good health.

The chain employs TRBV28 and TRBJ1-1; possible D gene TRBD1, 5 bases. This CDR3 spans 15 amino acids. The germline CDR1 and CDR2 sequences are MDHEN and SYDVKM. With 4 bases removed from V and 0 bases from J, the gap between germline ends came to 12 bases. The CDR3 reads CASSWRGEVNTEAFF. CDR3 nucleotides: TGTGCCAGCAGTTGGAGAGGGGAGGTGAACACTGAAGCTTTCTTT.

The chain has TRBV7-9 and TRBJ1-2; no firm D call. The CDR3 runs 14 residues. V dropped 2 bases and J dropped 1 base, with 8 bases sitting between them. The V gene's germline CDR1 is SEHNR and CDR2 FQNEAQ (reference sequence). The chain's CDR3 is CASSLSRINYGYTF. Here the CDR3 DNA reads TGTGCCAGCAGCTTAAGCCGCATTAACTATGGCTACACCTTC.

The chain recombines TRBV19 with TRBJ1-2, with D possibly matching TRBD1 (5 bases). This CDR3 has 13 residues. Germline-derived CDR1 and CDR2 are LNHDA and SQIVND (reference sequence). V was pared by 11 bases and J by 1 base, with 14 bases between. The CDR3 spells CAAAGLGNYGYTF. The CDR3 nucleotides read TGTGCCGCGGCGGGGCTGGGTAACTATGGCTACACCTTC.